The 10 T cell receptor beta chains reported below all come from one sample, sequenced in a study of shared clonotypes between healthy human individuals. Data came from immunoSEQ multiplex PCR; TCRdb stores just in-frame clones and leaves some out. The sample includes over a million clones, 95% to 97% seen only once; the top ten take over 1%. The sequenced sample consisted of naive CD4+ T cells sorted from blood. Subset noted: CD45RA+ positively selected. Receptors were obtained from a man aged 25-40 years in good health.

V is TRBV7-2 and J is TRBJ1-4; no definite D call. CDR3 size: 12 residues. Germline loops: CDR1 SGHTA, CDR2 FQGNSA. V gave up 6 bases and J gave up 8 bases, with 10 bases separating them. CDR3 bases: TGTGCCAGCAGTCTAAAACGGGAAAAACTGTTTTTT. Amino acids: CASSLKREKLFF.

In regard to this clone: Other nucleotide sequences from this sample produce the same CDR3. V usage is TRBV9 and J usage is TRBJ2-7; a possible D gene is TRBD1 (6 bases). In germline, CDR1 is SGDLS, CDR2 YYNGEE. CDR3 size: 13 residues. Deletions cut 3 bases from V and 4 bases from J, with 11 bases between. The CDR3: CASSAGQFYEQYF. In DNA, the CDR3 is TGTGCCAGCAGCGCCGGACAGTTTTACGAGCAGTACTTC.

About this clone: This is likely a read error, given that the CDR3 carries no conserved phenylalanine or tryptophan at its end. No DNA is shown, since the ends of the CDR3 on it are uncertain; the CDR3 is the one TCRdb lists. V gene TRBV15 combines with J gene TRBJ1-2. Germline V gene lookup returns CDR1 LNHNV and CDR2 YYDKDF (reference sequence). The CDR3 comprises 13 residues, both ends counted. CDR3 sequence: CATSRTPGSPGKI.

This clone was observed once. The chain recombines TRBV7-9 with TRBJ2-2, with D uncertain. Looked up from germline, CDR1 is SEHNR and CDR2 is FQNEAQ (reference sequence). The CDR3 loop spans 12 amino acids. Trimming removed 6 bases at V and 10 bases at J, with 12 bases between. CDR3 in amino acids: CASSPVSKELFF. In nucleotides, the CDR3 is TGTGCCAGCAGTCCCGTGAGCAAGGAGCTGTTTTTT.

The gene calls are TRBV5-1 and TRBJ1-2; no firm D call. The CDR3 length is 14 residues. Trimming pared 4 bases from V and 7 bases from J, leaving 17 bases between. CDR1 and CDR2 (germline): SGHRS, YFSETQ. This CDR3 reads CASSKEPDVGGYTF. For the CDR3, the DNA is TGCGCCAGCAGCAAGGAACCGGACGTGGGTGGCTACACCTTC. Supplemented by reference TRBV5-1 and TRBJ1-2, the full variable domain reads KAGVTQTPRYLIKTRGQQVTLSCSPISGHRSVSWYQQTPGQGLQFLFEYFSETQRNKGNFPGRFSGRQFSNSRSEMNVSTLELGDSALYLCASSKEPDVGGYTFGSGTRLTVV.

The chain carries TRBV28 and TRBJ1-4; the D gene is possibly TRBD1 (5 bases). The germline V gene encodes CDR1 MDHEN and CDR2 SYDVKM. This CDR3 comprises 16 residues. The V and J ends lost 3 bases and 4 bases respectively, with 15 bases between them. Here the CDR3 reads CASSLGGRQRNEKLFF. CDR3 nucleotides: TGTGCCAGCAGTTTGGGTGGTAGACAGCGTAATGAAAAACTGTTTTTT. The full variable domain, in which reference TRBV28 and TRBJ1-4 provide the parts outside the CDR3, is DVKVTQSSRYLVKRTGEKVFLECVQDMDHENMFWYRQDPGLGLRLIYFSYDVKMKEKGDIPEGYSVSREKKERFSLILESASTNQTSMYLCASSLGGRQRNEKLFFGSGTQLSVL.

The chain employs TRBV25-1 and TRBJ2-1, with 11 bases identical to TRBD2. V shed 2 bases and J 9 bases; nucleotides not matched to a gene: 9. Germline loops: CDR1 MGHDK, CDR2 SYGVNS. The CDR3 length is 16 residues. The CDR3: CASSERTSGRRSEQFF. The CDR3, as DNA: TGTGCCAGCAGTGAAAGAACTAGCGGGAGACGAAGTGAGCAGTTCTTC.

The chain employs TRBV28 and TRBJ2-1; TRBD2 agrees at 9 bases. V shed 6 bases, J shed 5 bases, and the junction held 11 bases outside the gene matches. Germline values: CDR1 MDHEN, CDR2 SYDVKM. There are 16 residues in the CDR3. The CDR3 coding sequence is TGTGCCAGCAGCGAGATAGGAGCGGGAGGAAACAATGAGCAGTTCTTC. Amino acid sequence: CASSEIGAGGNNEQFF.

The chain's CDR3 is CASRGLAGPSYNEQFF. The CDR3 coding sequence is TGTGCCAGCAGGGGACTAGCGGGACCCTCCTACAATGAGCAGTTCTTC. The rearrangement uses TRBV7-6 and TRBJ2-1, with 13 bases that match TRBD2. The CDR3 consists of 16 residues. V was pared by 6 bases and J by 0 bases, with 2 bases of the junction left unmatched. Germline loops: CDR1 SGHVS, CDR2 FNYEAQ.

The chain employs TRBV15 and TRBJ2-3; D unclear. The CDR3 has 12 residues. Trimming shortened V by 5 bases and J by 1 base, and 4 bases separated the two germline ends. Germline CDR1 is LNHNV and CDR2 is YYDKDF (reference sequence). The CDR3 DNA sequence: TGTGCCACCAGCGGAGGCACAGATACGCAGTATTTT. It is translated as CATSGGTDTQYF.